This passage covers 29 T cell receptor beta chains from one sample sequenced in a study of OX40 agonist ivuxolimab in advanced cancers. Repertoires were generated with immunoSEQ multiplex PCR, while TCRdb's copy carries only in-frame clones and drops some. Of some 99,000 clones in the sample, approximately 93% are singletons; the top ten hold roughly 0.17%. This material consisted of CD4+ or CD8+ T cells sorted from blood, taken in a trial of the OX40 agonist ivuxolimab. The receptors come from an adult with an advanced solid tumor such as melanoma, head and neck, liver or kidney cancer.

The gene calls are TRBV5-1 and TRBJ2-7; 9 bases are shared with TRBD1. J gave up 3 bases and V 0 bases, and 13 bases lay outside the gene matches. Germline CDR1 is SGHRS and CDR2 is YFSETQ. The CDR3 runs to 18 residues. CDR3 protein: CASSLATATGGIFYEQYF. CDR3 DNA: TGCGCCAGCAGCTTGGCAACTGCTACAGGGGGCATCTTCTACGAGCAGTACTTC.

The rearrangement uses TRBV6-5 and TRBJ1-6; 7 bases agree with TRBD1. Germline lookup yields CDR1 MNHEY and CDR2 SVGAGI. The V gene end was trimmed by 4 bases and the J gene end by 10 bases; junction bases not matched to a gene: 10. The CDR3 contains 15 residues. The CDR3: CASSSIRQGRSPLHF. The CDR3 nucleotides read TGTGCCAGCAGTTCTATTCGACAGGGAAGGTCACCCCTCCACTTT.

This chain links TRBV28 with TRBJ1-5; 7 nucleotides line up with TRBD1. Germline CDR1 is MDHEN and CDR2 is SYDVKM. V was pared by 6 bases and J by 6 bases, with 5 bases of the junction left unmatched. This CDR3 contains 13 residues. CDR3 nucleotides: TGTGCCAGCAGCCTTCGGACAGGTCAGCCCCAGCATTTT. Its protein is CASSLRTGQPQHF.

The chain has TRBV20-1 and TRBJ2-7; D ambiguous. Germline CDR1 and CDR2: DFQATT and SNEGSKA (reference sequence). V was shortened by 6 bases and J by 5 bases, with 8 bases between the two germline ends. The CDR3 has 10 residues. The CDR3 DNA reads TGCAGTGCATCGATTCACGAGCAGTACTTC. Encoded protein: CSASIHEQYF.

This chain uses TRBV6-1 with TRBJ2-4; 8 nucleotides match TRBD1. The V gene's germline CDR1 is MNHNS and CDR2 SASEGT. There are 18 residues in the CDR3. J gave up 15 bases and V 0 bases, and 22 bases lay outside the gene matches. CDR3 nucleotides: TGTGCCAGCAGTGAAGCGTTTTTAAGTGGGACAGGCCCGATCCAGGGGTACTTC. Amino acids: CASSEAFLSGTGPIQGYF.

V usage is TRBV6-4 and J usage is TRBJ2-7; D not resolved. Trimming stripped 4 bases from V and 2 bases from J, with 12 bases between. The CDR3 is 14 residues long. Germline V CDR1 and CDR2: MRHNA, SNTAGT. CDR3: CASSVEWGPYEQYF. The CDR3 DNA reads TGTGCCAGCAGTGTAGAATGGGGTCCCTACGAGCAGTACTTC.

CDR3 in amino acids: CASSIGAGSSNYGYTF. The CDR3 DNA sequence: TGTGCCAGTAGTATTGGGGCAGGGAGCTCCAACTATGGCTACACCTTC. The chain uses TRBV19 and TRBJ1-2; the D gene is possibly TRBD1 (5 bases). V was trimmed by 3 bases and J by 2 bases, leaving 16 bases between them. The germline V gene has CDR1 LNHDA and CDR2 SQIVND (reference sequence). The CDR3 extends over 16 amino acids.

V usage is TRBV4-2 and J usage is TRBJ2-3; 10 bases match TRBD1. J lost 6 bases, V lost 4 bases, and 10 bases had no gene match. This CDR3 is built from 16 residues. Germline lookup yields CDR1 LGHNA and CDR2 YNFKEQ. CDR3 protein: CASSPRQGAFADTQYF. The CDR3 nucleotides are TGTGCCAGCAGCCCAAGACAGGGGGCGTTTGCGGATACGCAGTATTTT.

This clone was recorded once. The chain employs TRBV5-1 and TRBJ1-5; D unresolved. The CDR3 contains 14 residues. V was cut by 1 base and J by 7 bases, with 12 bases left in between. Germline V gene data show CDR1 as SGHRS and CDR2 as YFSETQ. CDR3 region: CASSLSPGEQPQHF. The CDR3 DNA sequence: TGCGCCAGCAGCTTGTCTCCCGGGGAGCAGCCCCAGCATTTT.

The V gene is TRBV7-9, the J gene TRBJ1-2; D ambiguous. V was clipped by 1 base and J by 8 bases, with 11 bases between them. Germline V gene lookup returns CDR1 SEHNR and CDR2 FQNEAQ (reference sequence). CDR3 length equals 13 residues. The CDR3 DNA reads as TGTGCCAGCAGCTTAGATGTAGGGTCCGGCTACACCTTC. It translates to CASSLDVGSGYTF.

This chain links TRBV4-3 with TRBJ2-3; weak D call: TRBD2 (6 bases). The germline V gene has CDR1 LGHNA and CDR2 YSLEER. Trimming removed 0 bases from V and 3 bases from J, with 25 bases in between. This CDR3 has 20 amino acids. This chain's CDR3 is CASSQDHAIRGSGVTDTQYF. CDR3 nucleotide sequence: TGCGCCAGCAGCCAAGATCATGCCATACGCGGTTCGGGGGTGACAGATACGCAGTATTTT.

V is TRBV9 and J is TRBJ1-2; a weak D match, TRBD1 (5 bases). Germline V gene lookup returns CDR1 SGDLS and CDR2 YYNGEE. The CDR3 has 15 residues. Trimming stripped 4 bases from V and 4 bases from J, with 17 bases between. The CDR3 reads CASSPDSPLGYGYTF. The CDR3, as DNA: TGTGCCAGCAGCCCCGACAGCCCCTTGGGCTATGGCTACACCTTC.

The gene calls are TRBV29-1 and TRBJ2-1; D may correspond to TRBD1 or TRBD2 (5 bases each). The CDR3 extends over 14 amino acids. Germline CDR1 SQVTM, CDR2 ANQGSEA. V was pared by 2 bases and J by 6 bases, with 14 bases between. CDR3 sequence: CSVESWGSSNEQFF. CDR3 nucleotides: TGCAGCGTTGAATCTTGGGGGAGCAGCAATGAGCAGTTCTTC.

The V call is TRBV7-9, the J call TRBJ1-1, with D tentatively TRBD1 (5 bases). CDR1 and CDR2 (germline): SEHNR, FQNEAQ (reference sequence). The ends were cut back, 2 bases at V and 5 bases at J, with 12 bases in the middle. The CDR3 spans 14 residues. This CDR3 is CASSLQGPMTEAFF. The DNA for the CDR3 is TGTGCCAGCAGCTTACAGGGTCCGATGACTGAAGCTTTCTTT.

The chain has TRBV13 and TRBJ1-1; the D gene is possibly TRBD1 (6 bases). Looked up from germline, CDR1 is PRHDT and CDR2 is FYEKMQ (reference sequence). This CDR3 is built from 16 residues. Trimming removed 4 bases at V and 1 base at J, with 16 bases between. Here the CDR3 DNA reads TGTGCCAGCAGCTCTTTGTTCAGGGGTTCGAACACTGAAGCTTTCTTT. It yields the protein CASSSLFRGSNTEAFF.

DNA of the CDR3: TGTGCCAGCAGTTTCTCGTTCTACGAGCAGTACTTC. Protein sequence: CASSFSFYEQYF. The gene calls are TRBV6-6 and TRBJ2-7; D gene ambiguous. The CDR3 is 12 residues long. V lost 4 bases to trimming and J lost 3 bases, with 7 bases between them. In germline, CDR1 is MNHNY, CDR2 SVGAGI (reference sequence).

The chain links TRBV7-2 to TRBJ2-7; D is perhaps TRBD1 or TRBD2 (7 bases each). Trimming left V 6 bases short and J 3 bases short, with 12 bases between. Germline V CDR1 and CDR2: SGHTA, FQGNSA. The CDR3 runs 13 residues. This CDR3 is CASSFRGGYEQYF. DNA of the CDR3: TGTGCCAGCAGTTTCAGGGGGGGCTACGAGCAGTACTTC.

V is TRBV20-1 and J is TRBJ2-7; D not resolved. The V gene lost 6 bases and the J gene lost 5 bases, with 11 bases spanning the gap. CDR1 and CDR2 (germline): DFQATT, SNEGSKA (reference sequence). This CDR3 region has 11 residues. CDR3 sequence: CSALGLNEQYF. Here the CDR3 DNA reads TGCAGTGCCCTCGGCCTTAACGAGCAGTACTTC.

This CDR3 reads CASSLSGSYNEQFF. As DNA, the CDR3 is TGTGCCAGCAGCTTAAGCGGATCCTACAATGAGCAGTTCTTC. The chain is built from TRBV7-3 and TRBJ2-1; no firm D call. V lost 1 base to trimming and J lost 1 base, with 5 bases between them. The length of the CDR3 is 14 residues. Germline V gives CDR1 SGHTA, CDR2 FQGTGA.

This chain links TRBV7-3 with TRBJ1-1, with TRBD1 identical over 7 bases. V was clipped by 5 bases and J by 4 bases; unmatched bases: 7. The CDR3 sequence is 14 residues long. The germline gives CDR1 SGHTA, CDR2 FQGTGA. The CDR3 sequence: CASSTTGLGTEAFF. The CDR3 DNA reads TGTGCCAGCAGCACGACAGGGTTGGGCACTGAAGCTTTCTTT.

V gene TRBV28 combines with J gene TRBJ1-5, with a possible D match to TRBD1 (5 bases). The CDR3 contains 14 residues. Per the germline V gene, CDR1 is MDHEN and CDR2 is SYDVKM. V was cut by 8 bases and J by 0 bases, with 11 bases left in between. Written as DNA, the CDR3 is TGTGCCAGCTCCAGGGACCCTAGCAATCAGCCCCAGCATTTT. It yields the protein CASSRDPSNQPQHF.

This chain uses TRBV19 with TRBJ2-5; 10 positions agree with TRBD2. Germline CDR1 reads LNHDA; CDR2 reads SQIVND (reference sequence). Germline trimming cut 2 bases from V and 1 base from J; bases unmatched to any gene: 7. The CDR3 extends over 17 amino acids. CDR3 bases: TGTGCCAGTAGTATAAGCCTAGCGGGGGCCTTCCAAGAGACCCAGTACTTC. It encodes CASSISLAGAFQETQYF.

The chain recombines TRBV5-6 with TRBJ1-1; D is unresolved. The CDR3 extends over 13 amino acids. Germline assignment: CDR1 SGHDT and CDR2 YYEEEE. The V end lost 2 bases, the J end lost 1 base, and 6 bases lay between the germline ends. CDR3 sequence (DNA): TGTGCCAGCAGCTTCCGAGGGAACACTGAAGCTTTCTTT. Its protein product is CASSFRGNTEAFF.

V and J are TRBV7-3 and TRBJ2-1, with D uncertain. CDR3 length equals 17 residues. Per the germline V gene, CDR1 is SGHTA and CDR2 is FQGTGA. Trimming pared 5 bases from V and 4 bases from J, leaving 21 bases between. CDR3 in amino acids: CASSSNPGRASYNEQFF. The CDR3 region has the DNA TGTGCCAGCAGCAGCAACCCCGGACGGGCGAGTTACAATGAGCAGTTCTTC.

V usage is TRBV7-2 and J usage is TRBJ2-7, with TRBD2 matching over 14 bases. CDR1 is SGHTA and CDR2 is FQGNSA in the germline V gene. This CDR3 region has 16 residues. Trimming took 5 bases from V and 2 from J; bases not matched to a gene: 5. In DNA form, the CDR3 reads TGTGCCAGCAGCCGCGGACTAGCGGGAGGAGCCTACGAGCAGTACTTC. Residues: CASSRGLAGGAYEQYF.

This clone was recorded only once. The chain recombines TRBV5-6 with TRBJ2-7; TRBD2 matches at 9 bases. There are 14 residues in the CDR3. Trimming removed 4 bases from V and 1 base from J; junction bases left unmatched: 3. Per germline, CDR1 SGHDT and CDR2 YYEEEE. CDR3 sequence: CASSATSGSYEQYF. CDR3 nucleotides: TGTGCCAGCAGCGCAACTAGCGGGTCCTACGAGCAGTACTTC.

V gene TRBV9 combines with J gene TRBJ2-2; perhaps TRBD1 as D (5 bases). There are 16 residues in the CDR3. V was trimmed by 3 bases and J by 2 bases, leaving 14 bases between them. CDR1 and CDR2 (germline): SGDLS, YYNGEE. CDR3 DNA: TGTGCCAGCAGCGCCCGGTGGGGCTCCAACACCGGGGAGCTGTTTTTT. Translating it yields CASSARWGSNTGELFF.

Details on this clone: Other DNA sequences within the sample encode an identical CDR3. The chain combines TRBV18 with TRBJ1-3; no definite D call. V lost 0 bases to trimming and J lost 4 bases, with 4 bases between them. Germline V gene data show CDR1 as KGHSH and CDR2 as LQKENI. The CDR3 covers 13 residues. CDR3 nucleotide sequence: TGTGCCAGCTCACCACCGGCGGGAAACACCATATATTTT. Protein sequence: CASSPPAGNTIYF.

The chain is built from TRBV6-1 and TRBJ2-7, with 7 bases identical to TRBD1. The CDR3 has 15 amino acids. The germline V gene has CDR1 MNHNS and CDR2 SASEGT. With 5 bases clipped from V and 0 bases from J, the junction kept 7 bases outside the gene matches. The CDR3 nucleotides are TGTGCCAGCAGTCCACCCTGGGACAGCTCCTACGAGCAGTACTTC. Amino acid sequence: CASSPPWDSSYEQYF.